This TCR beta chain came from a study of T cells after yellow fever vaccination. On the study more broadly: Those fractions that held only low numbers of cells were prepared using the SMART-Seq v4 Ultra Low Input RNA kit.

This clonotype was recorded at least ten times. General study points: Most clones from primary vaccination were detected again post-booster (around 96% CD4, 88% CD8). Abundant contaminating clonotypes from the bulk population could appear in FACS-sorted repertoires.

Via MiXCR, TCRdb re-called the 5' RACE reads, giving one row per CDR3 protein. This table has 40,000 to 55,000 distinct CDR3 sequences, about 6.6% appearing once. CDR1 and CDR2 (germline): SGHVS, FQNEAQ. The CDR3 totals 14 residues. Trimming took 2 bases from V and 9 from J, leaving 15 bases between them. This chain uses TRBV7-8 with TRBJ2-3; tentatively, D is TRBD1 or TRBD2 (5 bases each). The starting material was CD8+ T cells not binding an NS4B(214-222) dextramer, sorted from PBMCs, obtained roughly 45 days after the first yellow fever vaccination. The TCR sequence derives from a man aged 18 to 29 who received the YFV17D yellow fever vaccine. In DNA, the CDR3 is TGTGCCAGCAGCTTAAGTGGGGGTCTAGGCACGCAGTATTTT. Amino acids: CASSLSGGLGTQYF.